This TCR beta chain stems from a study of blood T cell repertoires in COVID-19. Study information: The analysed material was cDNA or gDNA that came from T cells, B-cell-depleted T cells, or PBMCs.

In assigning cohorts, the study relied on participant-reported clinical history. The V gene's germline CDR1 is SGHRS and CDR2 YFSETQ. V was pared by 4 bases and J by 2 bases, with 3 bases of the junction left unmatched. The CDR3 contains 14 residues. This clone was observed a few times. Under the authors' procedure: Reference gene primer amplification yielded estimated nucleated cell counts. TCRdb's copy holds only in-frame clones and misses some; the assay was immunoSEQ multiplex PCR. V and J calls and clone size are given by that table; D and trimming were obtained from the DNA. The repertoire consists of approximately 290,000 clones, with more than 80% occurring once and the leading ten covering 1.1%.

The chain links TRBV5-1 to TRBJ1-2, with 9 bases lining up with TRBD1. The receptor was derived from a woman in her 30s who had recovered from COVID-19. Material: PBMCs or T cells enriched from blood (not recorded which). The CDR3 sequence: CASSLDRGNYGYTF. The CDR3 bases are TGCGCCAGCAGCCTGGACAGGGGAAACTATGGCTACACCTTC.